These 5 T cell receptor beta chains originate from one sample sequenced in a study of blood T cell repertoires in COVID-19. Libraries were prepared by immunoSEQ multiplex PCR; TCRdb keeps only in-frame clonotypes and omits some of them. Of more than 150,000 clones listed, 70% to 90% are singletons. Sample: peripheral blood. All receptors derive from a woman in her 70s with acute or convalescent COVID-19.

J is TRBJ2-4 and V is TRBV11-2; 7 bases fit TRBD1. J lost 5 bases, V lost 7 bases, and 2 bases had no gene match. The CDR3 has 12 amino acids. Germline V lookup: CDR1 SGHAT, CDR2 FQNNGV. In nucleotides, the CDR3 is TGTGCCAGCACTCAGGGGGAAAACATTCAGTACTTC. This gives the protein CASTQGENIQYF.

The chain combines TRBV11-3 with TRBJ1-6, with 10 nucleotides matching TRBD1. The CDR3 runs 12 residues. The ends lost 8 bases at V and 8 bases at J; junction bases unmatched: 0. Germline CDR1 reads SGHNT; CDR2 reads YENEEA. This CDR3 reads CASGTGDSPLHF. The CDR3, as DNA: TGTGCCAGCGGGACAGGGGATTCACCCCTCCACTTT.

J is TRBJ1-5 and V is TRBV7-2; 8 bases match TRBD1. V trimming: 1 base; J trimming: 3 bases; junction bases outside the gene matches: 5. The CDR3 loop spans 16 amino acids. Germline values: CDR1 SGHTA, CDR2 FQGNSA. CDR3 coding DNA: TGTGCCAGCAGCTTAGGAGCGGGACAGGTCAATCAGCCCCAGCATTTT. Translation: CASSLGAGQVNQPQHF. Using reference TRBV7-2 and TRBJ1-5 for the parts outside the CDR3, the full variable domain is GAGVSQSPSNKVTEKGKDVELRCDPISGHTALYWYRQSLGQGLEFLIYFQGNSAPDKSGLPSDRFSAERTGGSVSTLTIQRTQQEDSAVYLCASSLGAGQVNQPQHFGDGTRLSIL.

V usage is TRBV7-8 and J usage is TRBJ1-2, with D unclear. This CDR3 is built from 13 residues. V was trimmed by 5 bases and J by 7 bases, leaving 14 bases between them. Germline V lookup: CDR1 SGHVS, CDR2 FQNEAQ. The CDR3 loop is CASSPTQGSGYTF. CDR3 coding DNA: TGTGCCAGCAGCCCGACTCAAGGGAGTGGCTACACCTTC. The full variable domain, rest sourced from reference TRBV7-8 and TRBJ1-2, is GAGVSQSPRYKVAKRGQDVALRCDPISGHVSLFWYQQALGQGPEFLTYFQNEAQLDKSGLPSDRFFAERPEGSVSTLKIQRTQQEDSAVYLCASSPTQGSGYTFGSGTRLTVV.

The rearrangement links TRBV5-1 to TRBJ1-3; tentative D call: TRBD1 (5 bases). The germline V and J ends were trimmed by 4 bases and 4 bases, with 15 bases remaining between them. The CDR3 runs to 15 residues. Germline CDR1 SGHRS, CDR2 YFSETQ. CDR3 DNA: TGCGCCAGCAGCCCCACGGGACTAGGAGGAAACACCATATATTTT. Protein: CASSPTGLGGNTIYF.